These T cell receptor beta chains were read from a single sample in a study of human T cells and chemical hapten exposure. TCRdb itself ran the RACE reads through MiXCR, one entry per CDR3 protein. The sample records roughly 180,000 distinct CDR3 sequences, more than 14% being singletons. The sequencing used whole blood, collected in connection with sensitization to the hapten diphenylcyclopropenone (DPC). The receptors stem from a woman aged 25 to 39 with alopecia areata. Some clones in this sample may be carry-over from other donors' samples. The CDR3 runs from the conserved cysteine through the conserved F or W. D genes are given only for firm matches. Size values are once, few and many counts, or a class for expanded clones, and some rows have none.

d_gene: NA
abundance: many
v_gene: TRBV7-6
j_gene: TRBJ1-2
CDR3aa: CASSLSPDFYGYTF
CDR3nt: TGTGCCAGCAGCTTATCTCCGGACTTTTATGGCTACACCTTC

d_gene: NA
abundance: many
v_gene: TRBV7-8
j_gene: TRBJ1-2
CDR3aa: CASSSFRGGNYGYTF
CDR3nt: TGTGCCAGCAGCTCGTTCAGGGGAGGCAACTATGGCTACACCTTC

d_gene: NA
abundance: many
v_gene: TRBV29-1
j_gene: TRBJ1-5
CDR3aa: CSVADGSNQPQHF
CDR3nt: TGCAGCGTGGCGGACGGTAGCAATCAGCCCCAGCATTTT

d_gene: TRBD2
abundance: few
v_gene: TRBV7-8
j_gene: TRBJ2-3
CDR3aa: CASSWTSGGDTQYF
CDR3nt: TGTGCCAGCAGTTGGACTAGCGGGGGAGATACGCAGTATTTT

d_gene: NA
abundance: NA
v_gene: TRBV27
j_gene: TRBJ2-1
CDR3aa: CASSFQQNLANEQFF
CDR3nt: TGTGCCAGCAGTTTCCAGCAAAACTTGGCCAATGAGCAGTTCTTC

d_gene: NA
abundance: few
v_gene: TRBV7-2
j_gene: TRBJ1-4
CDR3aa: CASRVNRDLNEKLFF
CDR3nt: TGTGCCAGCAGGGTCAACAGGGACCTGAATGAAAAACTGTTTTTT

d_gene: NA
abundance: NA
v_gene: TRBV20-1
j_gene: TRBJ1-2
CDR3aa: CSATQGNYGYTF
CDR3nt: TGCAGTGCAACTCAGGGGAACTATGGCTACACCTTC

d_gene: NA
abundance: NA
v_gene: TRBV5-5
j_gene: TRBJ2-7
CDR3aa: CASSLERVYEQYF
CDR3nt: TGTGCCAGCAGCTTGGAACGGGTCTACGAGCAGTACTTC

d_gene: NA
abundance: NA
v_gene: TRBV20-1
j_gene: TRBJ1-2
CDR3aa: CSARDDETGYTF
CDR3nt: TGCAGTGCTAGAGATGATGAGACCGGCTACACCTTC

d_gene: NA
abundance: many
v_gene: TRBV6-6
j_gene: TRBJ2-7
CDR3aa: CASISGVGHEQYF
CDR3nt: TGTGCCAGCATTTCAGGGGTCGGACACGAGCAGTACTTC

d_gene: NA
abundance: few
v_gene: TRBV6-2/TRBV6-3
j_gene: TRBJ1-1
CDR3aa: CASRVVNNAEAFF
CDR3nt: TGTGCCAGCAGAGTAGTCAACAACGCTGAAGCTTTCTTT

d_gene: TRBD1
abundance: NA
v_gene: TRBV18
j_gene: TRBJ2-2
CDR3aa: CASSLGQAPGTGELFF
CDR3nt: TGTGCCAGCTCACTCGGACAGGCCCCAGGGACCGGGGAGCTGTTTTTT

d_gene: NA
abundance: NA
v_gene: TRBV7-9
j_gene: TRBJ2-3
CDR3aa: CASSWRADTQYF
CDR3nt: TGTGCCAGCAGCTGGAGGGCAGATACGCAGTATTTT

d_gene: NA
abundance: NA
v_gene: TRBV28
j_gene: TRBJ1-6
CDR3aa: CASTGLNNSPLHF
CDR3nt: TGTGCCAGCACCGGACTGAATAATTCACCCCTCCACTTT

d_gene: NA
abundance: NA
v_gene: TRBV2
j_gene: TRBJ2-2
CDR3aa: CASTHTGELFF
CDR3nt: TGTGCCAGCACGCACACCGGGGAGCTGTTTTTT

d_gene: NA
abundance: few
v_gene: TRBV6-5
j_gene: TRBJ1-4
CDR3aa: CASKTFEEKLFF
CDR3nt: TGTGCCAGCAAAACCTTTGAAGAAAAACTGTTTTTT

d_gene: TRBD1
abundance: few
v_gene: TRBV2
j_gene: TRBJ1-4
CDR3aa: CASKGGQGSNEKLFF
CDR3nt: TGTGCCAGCAAGGGTGGACAGGGTTCTAATGAAAAACTGTTTTTT

d_gene: TRBD1
abundance: few
v_gene: TRBV12-3/TRBV12-4
j_gene: TRBJ2-1
CDR3aa: CASSLVGQGAGEQFF
CDR3nt: TGTGCCAGCAGTTTGGTAGGACAGGGGGCCGGTGAGCAGTTCTTC

d_gene: NA
abundance: many
v_gene: TRBV2
j_gene: TRBJ1-1
CDR3aa: CASSRGFGEAFF
CDR3nt: TGTGCCAGCAGCCGCGGTTTTGGTGAAGCTTTCTTT

d_gene: NA
abundance: few
v_gene: TRBV5-1
j_gene: TRBJ2-1
CDR3aa: CASSPRYSNNEQFF
CDR3nt: TGCGCCAGCAGCCCACGATATAGCAATAATGAGCAGTTCTTC

d_gene: TRBD1
abundance: NA
v_gene: TRBV11-2
j_gene: TRBJ1-6
CDR3aa: CASSSTNRGNSPLHF
CDR3nt: TGTGCCAGCAGCTCAACGAACAGGGGTAATTCACCCCTCCACTTT

d_gene: NA
abundance: many
v_gene: TRBV7-2
j_gene: TRBJ2-3
CDR3aa: CASSLDLADTQYF
CDR3nt: TGTGCCAGCAGCTTAGATTTAGCAGATACGCAGTATTTT

d_gene: TRBD1
abundance: NA
v_gene: TRBV4-1
j_gene: TRBJ1-2
CDR3aa: CASSHPGQGLSYYGYTF
CDR3nt: TGCGCCAGCAGCCACCCCGGACAGGGTCTAAGTTACTATGGCTACACCTTC

d_gene: NA
abundance: many
v_gene: TRBV5-1
j_gene: TRBJ1-2
CDR3aa: CASSLDRSYGYTF
CDR3nt: TGCGCCAGCAGCTTGGACAGGAGCTATGGCTACACCTTC

d_gene: NA
abundance: NA
v_gene: TRBV4-2
j_gene: TRBJ1-4
CDR3aa: CASSQDPATNEKLFF
CDR3nt: TGTGCCAGCAGCCAAGATCCCGCAACTAATGAAAAACTGTTTTTT

d_gene: NA
abundance: NA
v_gene: TRBV5-6
j_gene: TRBJ1-5
CDR3aa: CASSLLRDGSNQPQHF
CDR3nt: TGTGCCAGCAGCTTGCTCCGGGACGGTAGCAATCAGCCCCAGCATTTT

d_gene: NA
abundance: many
v_gene: TRBV5-5
j_gene: TRBJ1-1
CDR3aa: CASSSLQTTNTEAFF
CDR3nt: TGTGCCAGCAGCTCCCTACAGACAACGAACACTGAAGCTTTCTTT

d_gene: NA
abundance: many
v_gene: TRBV6-6
j_gene: TRBJ2-7
CDR3aa: CASSWGYEQYF
CDR3nt: TGTGCCAGCAGCTGGGGCTACGAGCAGTACTTC

d_gene: NA
abundance: NA
v_gene: TRBV12-5
j_gene: TRBJ2-3
CDR3aa: CASGLNTDTQYF
CDR3nt: TGTGCTAGTGGTTTGAACACAGATACGCAGTATTTT

d_gene: NA
abundance: NA
v_gene: TRBV5-6
j_gene: TRBJ2-7
CDR3aa: CVSSARKIRSYEQYF
CDR3nt: TGTGTCAGCAGCGCGAGGAAGATAAGGAGCTACGAGCAGTACTTC

d_gene: NA
abundance: many
v_gene: TRBV7-2
j_gene: TRBJ1-2
CDR3aa: CASSPDSSTNNYGYTF
CDR3nt: TGTGCCAGCAGCCCGGACAGTTCCACCAATAACTATGGCTACACCTTC

d_gene: TRBD2
abundance: few
v_gene: TRBV5-5
j_gene: TRBJ2-1
CDR3aa: CASSFWEGTSGIWTKNNEQFF
CDR3nt: TGTGCCAGCAGCTTTTGGGAAGGGACTAGCGGGATTTGGACCAAGAACAATGAGCAGTTCTTC

d_gene: TRBD1
abundance: few
v_gene: TRBV10-2
j_gene: TRBJ2-5
CDR3aa: CASSPGTVETQYF
CDR3nt: TGCGCCAGCAGTCCTGGGACAGTGGAGACCCAGTACTTC

d_gene: NA
abundance: few
v_gene: TRBV5-1
j_gene: TRBJ1-1
CDR3aa: CASSSGLMNTEAFF
CDR3nt: TGCGCCAGCAGCTCGGGACTGATGAACACTGAAGCTTTCTTT

d_gene: NA
abundance: few
v_gene: TRBV7-8
j_gene: TRBJ2-3
CDR3aa: CASSYAATDTQYF
CDR3nt: TGTGCCAGCAGCTACGCGGCCACAGATACGCAGTATTTT

d_gene: TRBD1
abundance: NA
v_gene: TRBV19
j_gene: TRBJ2-1
CDR3aa: CASSAPGFGTGGHEQFF
CDR3nt: TGTGCCAGTAGTGCCCCCGGCTTCGGGACAGGGGGGCATGAGCAGTTCTTC

d_gene: TRBD2
abundance: NA
v_gene: TRBV19
j_gene: TRBJ2-2
CDR3aa: CASSQTSGGAGELFF
CDR3nt: TGTGCCAGTAGTCAGACTAGCGGGGGCGCCGGGGAGCTGTTTTTT

d_gene: NA
abundance: NA
v_gene: TRBV20-1
j_gene: TRBJ2-7
CDR3aa: CSARGGSYYEQYF
CDR3nt: TGCAGTGCTAGAGGTGGCAGCTACTACGAGCAGTACTTC

d_gene: TRBD2
abundance: NA
v_gene: TRBV2
j_gene: TRBJ2-1
CDR3aa: CASSPGLATYNEQFF
CDR3nt: TGTGCCAGCAGTCCGGGACTAGCGACCTACAATGAGCAGTTCTTC

d_gene: NA
abundance: few
v_gene: TRBV6-1
j_gene: TRBJ1-4
CDR3aa: CASSGGQFNEKLFF
CDR3nt: TGTGCCAGCAGTGGAGGACAGTTTAATGAAAAACTGTTTTTT

d_gene: TRBD2
abundance: NA
v_gene: TRBV20-1
j_gene: TRBJ2-1
CDR3aa: CSATEWGSGRGNEQFF
CDR3nt: TGCAGTGCTACGGAATGGGGTAGCGGGAGAGGCAATGAGCAGTTCTTC

d_gene: TRBD1
abundance: few
v_gene: TRBV7-9
j_gene: TRBJ2-7
CDR3aa: CASSSYRDSYEQYF
CDR3nt: TGTGCCAGCAGCTCCTACCGGGACAGCTACGAGCAGTACTTC

d_gene: NA
abundance: NA
v_gene: TRBV12-2
j_gene: TRBJ2-3
CDR3aa: CASRLAPLSSDTQYF
CDR3nt: TGTGCAAGTCGCTTAGCGCCCCTAAGTTCAGATACGCAGTATTTT

d_gene: TRBD2
abundance: NA
v_gene: TRBV29-1
j_gene: TRBJ2-3
CDR3aa: CSVEASGATDTQYF
CDR3nt: TGCAGCGTTGAAGCTAGCGGAGCCACAGATACGCAGTATTTT

d_gene: TRBD2
abundance: NA
v_gene: TRBV7-8
j_gene: TRBJ2-2
CDR3aa: CASSRSGRNTGELFF
CDR3nt: TGTGCCAGCAGCCGTAGCGGGAGGAACACCGGGGAGCTGTTTTTT

d_gene: NA
abundance: NA
v_gene: TRBV20-1
j_gene: TRBJ2-7
CDR3aa: CSARGWAGTRGEQYF
CDR3nt: TGCAGTGCTAGAGGGTGGGCGGGCACCCGCGGCGAGCAGTACTTC

d_gene: NA
abundance: few
v_gene: TRBV19
j_gene: TRBJ1-1
CDR3aa: CASTLGPGGTEAFF
CDR3nt: TGTGCCAGTACCCTCGGACCCGGGGGAACTGAAGCTTTCTTT

d_gene: NA
abundance: NA
v_gene: TRBV29-1
j_gene: TRBJ2-2
CDR3aa: CSARGWNTGELFF
CDR3nt: TGCAGCGCCAGAGGTTGGAACACCGGGGAGCTGTTTTTT

d_gene: TRBD1
abundance: NA
v_gene: TRBV6-2/TRBV6-3
j_gene: TRBJ1-1
CDR3aa: CASRRSGTGNTEAFF
CDR3nt: TGTGCCAGCCGTCGTTCGGGGACAGGGAACACTGAAGCTTTCTTT